The 10 T cell receptor beta chains presented below share a single source sample, sequenced in a study of blood T cell repertoires in COVID-19. TCRdb's table, derived via immunoSEQ multiplex PCR, lists solely in-frame clones and lacks some. The sample lists about 300,000 clones, around 86% occurring once. Sequenced material: PBMCs or T cells enriched from blood (not recorded which). The receptor set was obtained from a man aged 30 to 45 who had recovered from COVID-19.

This chain uses TRBV25-1 with TRBJ2-5; TRBD2 agrees at 11 bases. CDR3 length: 17 residues. Trimming at V came to 6 bases and at J to 4 bases, leaving 13 bases not matched to a gene. Germline V gene lookup returns CDR1 MGHDK and CDR2 SYGVNS. CDR3 in amino acids: CASSQAEILAGAETQYF. In DNA form, the CDR3 reads TGTGCCAGCAGCCAAGCCGAAATACTAGCGGGAGCAGAGACCCAGTACTTC.

V usage is TRBV7-8 and J usage is TRBJ1-4; 8 bases match TRBD1. This CDR3 has 15 amino acids. The germline gives CDR1 SGHVS, CDR2 FQNEAQ. The V and J ends lost 1 base and 8 bases, in that order; junction bases with no gene match: 6. The CDR3 region is CASSLGRGLGEKLFF. The CDR3 DNA follows: TGTGCCAGCAGCTTAGGCAGGGGGCTTGGGGAAAAACTGTTTTTT.

The J gene is TRBJ1-1, the V gene TRBV15; a weak D match, TRBD1 (5 bases). Germline-derived CDR1 and CDR2 are LNHNV and YYDKDF (reference sequence). The length of the CDR3 is 13 residues. Trimming cost V 5 bases and J 1 base, with 8 bases left between them. The CDR3 coding sequence is TGTGCCACCAGCCGCGGACAGAACACTGAAGCTTTCTTT. Its translation is CATSRGQNTEAFF. The variable domain in full, completed from reference TRBV15 and TRBJ1-1, reads DAMVIQNPRYQVTQFGKPVTLSCSQTLNHNVMYWYQQKSSQAPKLLFHYYDKDFNNEADTPDNFQSRRPNTSFCFLDIRSPGLGDTAMYLCATSRGQNTEAFFGQGTRLTVV.

V is TRBV15 and J is TRBJ1-1; tentatively, D is TRBD1 (6 bases). Germline values: CDR1 LNHNV, CDR2 YYDKDF (reference sequence). Trimming removed 0 bases at V and 4 bases at J, with 12 bases between. The CDR3 runs 15 residues. The CDR3 spells CATSRERGMVTEAFF. CDR3 bases: TGTGCCACCAGCAGAGAAAGGGGGATGGTCACTGAAGCTTTCTTT.

This clone was seen just once. The chain uses TRBV6-5 and TRBJ2-1; 7 positions agree with TRBD1. This CDR3 comprises 15 residues. From germline, CDR1 is MNHEY and CDR2 SVGAGI. Trimming cost V 6 bases and J 0 bases; bases outside gene matches: 5. CDR3 residues: CASSRQGVSYNEQFF. Here the CDR3 DNA reads TGTGCCAGCAGCAGACAGGGTGTCTCCTACAATGAGCAGTTCTTC.

This clone was recorded a few times. The V and J genes are TRBV5-1 and TRBJ2-7, with TRBD1 matching 9 bases. The CDR3 is made up of 15 amino acids. V was clipped by 3 bases and J by 5 bases; unmatched bases: 9. CDR1 SGHRS and CDR2 YFSETQ come from the germline V gene. For the CDR3, the DNA is TGCGCCAGCAGCTCTACAGGGGGCGCGTCCGACGAGCAGTACTTC. This sequence encodes CASSSTGGASDEQYF.

This chain joins TRBV19 and TRBJ1-2; 11 nucleotides align to TRBD1. Per germline, CDR1 LNHDA and CDR2 SQIVND (reference sequence). This CDR3 has 14 amino acids. J gave up 5 bases and V 6 bases, and 5 bases lay outside the gene matches. The CDR3 loop is CASSLGQGVYGYTF. The CDR3 DNA reads TGTGCCAGTAGCCTGGGACAGGGGGTATATGGCTACACCTTC.

The chain couples TRBV9 to TRBJ2-3; 13 nucleotides agree with TRBD2. Unmatched junction bases numbered 9, after V lost 4 bases and J lost 4 bases. The germline gives CDR1 SGDLS, CDR2 YYNGEE. This CDR3 contains 17 residues. The CDR3 here is CASSYRLAGGPADTQYF. In DNA form, the CDR3 reads TGTGCCAGCAGCTACCGACTAGCGGGAGGCCCGGCAGATACGCAGTATTTT.

The rearrangement joins TRBV28 to TRBJ2-3; D is perhaps TRBD2 (7 bases). The germline V and J ends were trimmed by 7 bases and 3 bases, with 20 bases remaining between them. The CDR3 extends over 16 amino acids. Germline loops: CDR1 MDHEN, CDR2 SYDVKM. The CDR3 reads CASNVLGGGRTDTQYF. The CDR3 DNA reads as TGTGCCAGCAATGTTCTAGGGGGGGGAAGGACAGATACGCAGTATTTT.

The chain couples TRBV12-5 to TRBJ1-2; D is perhaps TRBD1 (5 bases). CDR1 and CDR2 from the germline V gene are LGHNT and FRNRAP. Trimming left V 2 bases short and J 3 bases short, with 7 bases between. This CDR3 region has 13 residues. CDR3 DNA: TGTGCTAGTGGTTTGCCGGGGGACTATGGCTACACCTTC. As protein: CASGLPGDYGYTF.